The 17 T cell receptor beta chains below all came from one sample that was sequenced in a study of T cell responses to AZD1222 COVID-19 vaccine. Here immunoSEQ multiplex PCR was the method, and the copy in TCRdb shows in-frame clones only, minus some. The table records some 140,000 clones, roughly 90% of them present only once. The input for sequencing was peripheral blood, taken on day 0 of AZD1222 vaccination. These receptors all come from an adult in good health.

V usage is TRBV10-2 and J usage is TRBJ2-5, with TRBD2 as a possible D gene (5 bases). Trimming shortened V by 3 bases and J by 2 bases, and 13 bases separated the two germline ends. Germline CDR1 is WSHSY and CDR2 is SAAADI. The length of the CDR3 is 15 residues. CDR3 region: CASSEQRTLQETQYF. The CDR3, as DNA: TGCGCCAGCAGTGAACAGCGGACCTTACAAGAGACCCAGTACTTC.

The chain recombines TRBV11-2 with TRBJ2-1, with TRBD2 matching 7 bases. CDR3 size: 11 residues. Trimming at V came to 8 bases and at J to 8 bases, leaving 3 bases not matched to a gene. In germline, CDR1 is SGHAT, CDR2 FQNNGV. This CDR3 is CASGRAYEQFF. For the CDR3, the DNA is TGTGCCAGCGGGAGGGCCTATGAGCAGTTCTTC.

V usage is TRBV6-5 and J usage is TRBJ1-2; no clear D gene. Germline V gene data show CDR1 as MNHEY and CDR2 as SVGAGI. CDR3 length equals 13 residues. Trimming shortened V by 2 bases and J by 6 bases, and 10 bases separated the two germline ends. The DNA for the CDR3 is TGTGCCAGCAGTTACGAAGGGAGAGATGGCTACACCTTC. Translating gives CASSYEGRDGYTF.

This clone was observed a handful of times. J is TRBJ1-6 and V is TRBV11-2, with 7 bases aligning to TRBD1. The length of the CDR3 is 15 residues. Trimming at V came to 4 bases and at J to 12 bases, leaving 12 bases not matched to a gene. Germline CDR1 is SGHAT and CDR2 is FQNNGV. CDR3 in amino acids: CASSSLTGLGEPLHF. The CDR3 DNA follows: TGTGCCAGCAGCTCCCTGACAGGGTTAGGAGAACCCCTCCACTTT. The complete variable domain, with remaining parts taken from reference TRBV11-2 and TRBJ1-6, reads EAGVAQSPRYKIIEKRQSVAFWCNPISGHATLYWYQQILGQGPKLLIQFQNNGVVDDSQLPKDRFSAERLKGVDSTLKIQPAKLEDSAVYLCASSSLTGLGEPLHFGNGTRLTVT.

This chain joins TRBV7-9 and TRBJ1-2; D unclear. With 5 bases removed from V and 4 bases from J, the gap between germline ends came to 14 bases. This CDR3 region has 14 residues. Germline CDR1 and CDR2: SEHNR and FQNEAQ (reference sequence). CDR3 bases: TGTGCCAGCAGCCTCAAGGGCCCTAGCTATGGCTACACCTTC. Its protein is CASSLKGPSYGYTF. Based on the CDR3 plus reference TRBV7-9 and TRBJ1-2, the full variable domain is DTGVSQNPRHKITKRGQNVTFRCDPISEHNRLYWYRQTLGQGPEFLTYFQNEAQLEKSRLLSDRFSAERPKGSFSTLEIQRTEQGDSAMYLCASSLKGPSYGYTFGSGTRLTVV.

V usage is TRBV12-5 and J usage is TRBJ1-2, with D perhaps TRBD1 (6 bases). Deletions cut 1 base from V and 0 bases from J, with 9 bases between. CDR1 and CDR2 from the germline V gene are LGHNT and FRNRAP. The CDR3 totals 15 residues. CDR3 loop: CASGLGTASNYGYTF. The CDR3 DNA follows: TGTGCTAGTGGTTTGGGGACAGCTTCTAACTATGGCTACACCTTC.

This rearrangement joins TRBV7-8 to TRBJ1-5; D is possibly TRBD1 (6 bases). Germline CDR1 is SGHVS and CDR2 is FQNEAQ. Trimming pared 5 bases from V and 7 bases from J, leaving 12 bases between. The CDR3 sequence is 13 residues long. The chain's CDR3 is CASSLDRQQPQHF. The DNA for the CDR3 is TGTGCCAGCAGCCTGGACAGACAACAGCCCCAGCATTTT.

The gene calls are TRBV11-3 and TRBJ1-2, with D perhaps TRBD1 (6 bases). Trimming cost V 5 bases and J 4 bases, with 26 bases left between them. This CDR3 is 18 amino acids long. CDR1 and CDR2 from the germline V gene are SGHNT and YENEEA. The CDR3 spells CASSQIAGDRFVGYGYTF. The CDR3 region has the DNA TGTGCCAGCAGCCAAATTGCAGGGGACCGGTTTGTTGGCTATGGCTACACCTTC.

The chain carries TRBV11-2 and TRBJ1-2; a possible D gene is TRBD1 (5 bases). V lost 1 base and J 8 bases, leaving 14 bases between the germline ends. The CDR3 runs 14 residues. Germline V CDR1 and CDR2: SGHAT, FQNNGV. The CDR3: CASSLVGAGAGYTF. CDR3 sequence (DNA): TGTGCCAGCAGCTTAGTCGGGGCCGGTGCGGGCTACACCTTC.

This sequence joins TRBV18 and TRBJ1-2, with 7 positions matching TRBD1. The V segment lost 3 bases and the J segment 4 bases; nucleotides outside the gene matches: 8. The germline gives CDR1 KGHSH, CDR2 LQKENI. This CDR3 comprises 15 residues. The CDR3 region is CASSPFTGEAYGYTF. The CDR3 coding sequence is TGTGCCAGCTCACCCTTCACAGGGGAGGCCTATGGCTACACCTTC.

This clone appeared once. The chain couples TRBV4-3 to TRBJ2-1; 12 nucleotides line up with TRBD2. V dropped 0 bases and J dropped 5; count of bases not matched to a gene: 2. Germline assignment: CDR1 LGHNA and CDR2 YSLEER. The CDR3 totals 16 residues. CDR3: CASSQETSGGNNEQFF. The CDR3 DNA follows: TGCGCCAGCAGCCAAGAAACTAGCGGGGGGAACAATGAGCAGTTCTTC.

The genes are TRBV4-2 and TRBJ1-2; the D is unclear. This CDR3 is 14 amino acids long. Germline V gives CDR1 LGHNA, CDR2 YNFKEQ. V lost 1 base, J lost 6 bases, and 12 bases lay in between. CDR3 nucleotide sequence: TGTGCCAGCAGCCAAGGGGTCGGCGCAGATGGCTACACCTTC. Translating it yields CASSQGVGADGYTF.

This chain uses TRBV5-1 with TRBJ2-7; 7 bases line up with TRBD2. Germline V lookup: CDR1 SGHRS, CDR2 YFSETQ. The V segment lost 4 bases and the J segment 3 bases; nucleotides outside the gene matches: 13. This CDR3 contains 16 residues. Here the CDR3 DNA reads TGCGCCAGCAGCCCTGGGGAGGGGACGGGTCGCTACGAGCAGTACTTC. It is translated as CASSPGEGTGRYEQYF.

The chain joins TRBV29-1 to TRBJ1-2; D remains ambiguous. Trimming cost V 7 bases and J 4 bases, with 10 bases left between them. This CDR3 spans 11 amino acids. The germline V gene has CDR1 SQVTM and CDR2 ANQGSEA. In DNA form, the CDR3 reads TGCAGCGCAGGACTCACCTATGGCTACACCTTC. Translating gives CSAGLTYGYTF.

In its sample, this clone was seen once. V is TRBV29-1 and J is TRBJ2-5; no clear D gene. Per germline, CDR1 SQVTM and CDR2 ANQGSEA. The CDR3 extends over 15 amino acids. Trimming took off 0 bases at V and 4 bases at J, with 15 bases between the two ends. In nucleotides, the CDR3 is TGCAGCGTTGAAGACCAACACGGCCTCGGAGAGACCCAGTACTTC. Translation: CSVEDQHGLGETQYF.

V and J are TRBV7-2 and TRBJ2-7, with D possibly matching TRBD2 (5 bases). Trimming cost V 1 base and J 0 bases, with 10 bases left between them. Per germline, CDR1 SGHTA and CDR2 FQGNSA. The CDR3 runs 15 residues. The CDR3 sequence: CASSLVPAASYEQYF. CDR3 bases: TGTGCCAGCAGCTTAGTTCCAGCGGCCTCCTACGAGCAGTACTTC. Filled out from reference TRBV7-2 and TRBJ2-7, the complete variable domain reads GAGVSQSPSNKVTEKGKDVELRCDPISGHTALYWYRQSLGQGLEFLIYFQGNSAPDKSGLPSDRFSAERTGGSVSTLTIQRTQQEDSAVYLCASSLVPAASYEQYFGPGTRLTVT.

This chain connects TRBV6-5 to TRBJ2-7; D may be TRBD2 (6 bases). The V end was cut by 5 bases, the J end by 1 base, with 12 bases between. The CDR3 spans 14 residues. Germline assignment: CDR1 MNHEY and CDR2 SVGAGI. The CDR3, as DNA: TGTGCCAGCAGTAGGACGCGGGATTCCTACGAGCAGTACTTC. Protein: CASSRTRDSYEQYF.